This T cell receptor (beta chain) was recorded in a study of T cells expressing NK-cell markers. TCRdb re-called the 5' RACE reads; every CDR3 protein appears as one record, without DNA. The table lists about 160,000 distinct CDR3 sequences, with approximately 17% in the top ten. This CDR3 comprises 14 residues. Per the germline V gene, CDR1 is SNHLY and CDR2 is FYNNEI. The chain joins TRBV2 to TRBJ1-6; TCRdb picks TRBD1, but there is no DNA to check that call. The material sequenced was blood T cells: a sorted CD56 or NKG2C T cell subset, CD4+ or CD8+ T cells, or bulk PBMC T cells (not recorded which). This TCR was recovered from a woman between 18 and 70 years old in good health. CDR3 region: CASRQGLGNSPLHF.